This TCR beta chain came from a study of shared clonotypes between healthy human individuals. J was trimmed by 6 bases and V by 4 bases; bases with no gene match: 14. Germline V gives CDR1 SGHNT, CDR2 YENEEA. The CDR3 sequence is 17 residues long. Assay: immunoSEQ multiplex PCR; the TCRdb copy retains only in-frame clones and omits some. Of about 2.4 million clones in the sample, over 85% were seen once. Donors were Caucasian adults residing in Nashville, Tennessee, USA. Both subsets, CD45RA+ naive and CD45RA-negative memory, were split from the CD4+ cells. Sequenced sample: naive CD4+ T cells from PBMCs. Noted subset: CD45RA+ positively selected. V usage is TRBV11-3 and J usage is TRBJ2-1, with 8 bases aligning to TRBD2. This sequence was found in a man between 18 and 35 years old in good health. Some clones in this sample may be carry-over from other donors' samples. The CDR3 loop is CASSSVEGQREINEQFF. CDR3 nucleotide sequence: TGTGCCAGCAGCTCCGTGGAGGGGCAGCGGGAGATCAATGAGCAGTTCTTC.